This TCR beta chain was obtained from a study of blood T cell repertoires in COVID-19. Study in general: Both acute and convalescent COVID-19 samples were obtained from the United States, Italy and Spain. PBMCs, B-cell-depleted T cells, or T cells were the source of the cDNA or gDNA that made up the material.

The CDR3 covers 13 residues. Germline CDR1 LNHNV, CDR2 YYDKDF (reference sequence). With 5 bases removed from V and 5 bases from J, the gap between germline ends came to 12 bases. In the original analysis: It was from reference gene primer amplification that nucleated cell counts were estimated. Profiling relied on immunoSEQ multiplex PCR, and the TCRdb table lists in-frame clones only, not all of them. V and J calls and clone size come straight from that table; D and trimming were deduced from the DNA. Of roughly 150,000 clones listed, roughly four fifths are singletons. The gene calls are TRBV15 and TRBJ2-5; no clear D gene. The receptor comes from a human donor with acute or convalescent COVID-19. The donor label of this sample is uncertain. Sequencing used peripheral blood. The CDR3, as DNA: TGTGCCACCAGCTTAGATATTGCGGAGACCCAGTACTTC. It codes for CATSLDIAETQYF.